Below are 16 T cell receptor beta chains sequenced from a single sample in a study of T cells after yellow fever vaccination. MiXCR was run by TCRdb on the 5' RACE reads, yielding one entry per CDR3 protein. The sample consists of approximately 4,300 distinct CDR3 sequences, more than 3.5% of them appearing once. This specimen was PBMCs, either bulk or a sorted T-cell subset (CD4+, CD8+, memory, or dextramer-sorted; not recorded which), taken 15 days after the yellow fever booster vaccination. These receptors came from a man under 40 who received the YFV17D yellow fever vaccine.

This clonotype was found many times. The CDR3: CSVVGLAGHEQFF. The DNA of the CDR3 is TGCAGCGTTGTGGGACTAGCGGGACATGAGCAGTTCTTC. The chain joins TRBV29-1 to TRBJ2-1; the match to TRBD2 covers 13 bases. V dropped 4 bases and J dropped 8; count of bases not matched to a gene: 2. The CDR3 covers 13 residues. The germline gives CDR1 SQVTM, CDR2 ANQGSEA.

This clonotype was detected a few times. This may come from a read error, since a much larger clone is one base off. This sequence joins TRBV2 and TRBJ1-4, with a possible D match to TRBD1 (6 bases). The CDR3 loop spans 12 amino acids. V lost 11 bases and J lost 7, with 14 bases in between. Germline V gives CDR1 SNHLY, CDR2 FYNNEI. The CDR3 spells CARARGFEKLFF. CDR3 bases: TGTGCCCGCGCCAGGGGTTTTGAAAAACTGTTTTTT.

By share, this clonotype counts as medium-sized. This rearrangement joins TRBV5-5 to TRBJ2-5; TRBD2 matches at 8 bases. V lost 3 bases to trimming and J lost 5 bases; unmatched junction nucleotides: 6. The CDR3 consists of 14 residues. CDR1 is SGHKS and CDR2 is YYEKEE in the germline V gene (reference sequence). The CDR3 region is CASSWREAGETQYF. DNA for the CDR3: TGTGCCAGCAGCTGGCGGGAGGCAGGGGAGACCCAGTACTTC. The full variable domain, in which reference TRBV5-5 and TRBJ2-5 provide the parts outside the CDR3, is DAGVTQSPTHLIKTRGQQVTLRCSPISGHKSVSWYQQVLGQGPQFIFQYYEKEERGRGNFPDRFSARQFPNYSSELNVNALLLGDSALYLCASSWREAGETQYFGPGTRLLVL.

This clonotype counts as medium-sized. CDR3 DNA: TGTGCCAGCAGTCTATCAGGACTAGCGGGTGAATACGAGCAGTACTTC. This sequence encodes CASSLSGLAGEYEQYF. The chain uses TRBV28 and TRBJ2-7; 11 bases are shared with TRBD2. Germline CDR1 MDHEN, CDR2 SYDVKM. The V gene end was trimmed by 5 bases and the J gene end by 4 bases; junction bases not matched to a gene: 10. This CDR3 is built from 16 residues.

This clonotype was observed many times. The V call is TRBV7-2, the J call TRBJ2-7; 7 bases agree with TRBD2. The CDR3 is made up of 14 amino acids. Germline V lookup: CDR1 SGHTA, CDR2 FQGNSA. The J segment lost 6 bases and the V segment lost 0 bases, leaving 5 bases of the junction unmatched. The CDR3 reads CASSLAAGELEQYF. The CDR3 bases are TGTGCCAGCAGCTTAGCCGCGGGAGAGCTCGAGCAGTACTTC.

By sample fraction, this clonotype is medium-sized. This chain links TRBV7-8 with TRBJ2-3; D is unresolved. Trimming shortened V by 8 bases and J by 0 bases, and 12 bases separated the two germline ends. The CDR3 sequence is 14 residues long. In germline, CDR1 is SGHVS, CDR2 FQNEAQ. CDR3 sequence reads: CASRRSDSTDTQYF. The CDR3 nucleotides are TGTGCCAGCCGGCGTTCGGATAGCACAGATACGCAGTATTTT.

Turning to this clonotype: A much more abundant neighbour one base away suggests this may be a read error. The chain employs TRBV20-1 and TRBJ1-1; possible D gene TRBD1, 6 bases. V shed 7 bases and J shed 0 bases, with 12 bases lying between them. The CDR3 is 13 amino acids. CDR1 is DFQATT, CDR2 SNEGSKA, per germline (reference sequence). CDR3: CSVTGTLNTEAFF. CDR3 in DNA: TGCAGTGTTACAGGGACGCTGAACACTGAAGCTTTCTTT.

This clonotype was seen repeatedly, ten times or more. This chain links TRBV29-1 with TRBJ2-1; tentative D call: TRBD2 (5 bases). The CDR3 sequence is 11 residues long. V was shortened by 7 bases and J by 9 bases, with 13 bases between the two germline ends. Germline V gene data show CDR1 as SQVTM and CDR2 as ANQGSEA. The CDR3: CSANIASEQFF. The CDR3 DNA sequence: TGCAGCGCCAACATAGCGAGTGAGCAGTTCTTC.

By sample share, this clonotype is medium-sized (0.01 to 0.1%). V gene TRBV12-3 or TRBV12-4 combines with J gene TRBJ2-2, with D hard to call. This CDR3 has 14 amino acids. Trimming removed 3 bases from V and 1 base from J, with 6 bases in between. The CDR3 is CASSFLLNTGELFF. The CDR3 DNA sequence: TGTGCCAGCAGTTTTCTCCTGAACACCGGGGAGCTGTTTTTT.

A word on this clonotype: A read error may explain this, as a much larger clone is one base away. The chain joins TRBV18 to TRBJ1-1, with 11 bases that match TRBD1. This CDR3 region has 15 residues. Germline lookup yields CDR1 KGHSH and CDR2 LQKENI. V trimming: 1 base; J trimming: 7 bases; junction bases outside the gene matches: 5. For the CDR3, the DNA is TGTGCCAGCTCACCACGCGGACAGGGGGCTGGTGAAGCTTTCTTT. Translating it yields CASSPRGQGAGEAFF.

This clonotype was seen repeatedly, ten times or more. V gene TRBV6-2 or TRBV6-3 combines with J gene TRBJ2-1; 9 bases line up with TRBD1. V lost 2 bases and J lost 7; bases outside the gene matches: 6. The CDR3 is made up of 15 amino acids. The V gene's germline CDR1 is MNHEY and CDR2 SVGEGT. The CDR3 sequence is CASSYGDRDGNEQFF. CDR3 nucleotides: TGTGCCAGCAGTTACGGGGACAGGGACGGGAATGAGCAGTTCTTC.

This clonotype was recorded many times. V usage is TRBV10-3 and J usage is TRBJ2-7; the D call may be TRBD1 or TRBD2 (5 bases each). Germline CDR1 ENHRY, CDR2 SYGVKD. V shed 8 bases and J shed 3 bases, with 14 bases lying between them. CDR3 length: 13 residues. The CDR3 coding sequence is TGTGCCATCGCCCTCCTGGGGGACTACGAGCAGTACTTC. Its translation: CAIALLGDYEQYF.

This clonotype showed up many times. The chain links TRBV27 to TRBJ1-2; D uncertain. The CDR3 loop spans 13 amino acids. Per germline, CDR1 MNHEY and CDR2 SMNVEV (reference sequence). Trimming stripped 5 bases from V and 4 bases from J, with 11 bases between. CDR3 region: CASSHGPSYGYTF. CDR3 DNA sequence: TGTGCCAGCAGTCACGGGCCCAGCTATGGCTACACCTTC.

This clonotype was counted many times. This chain joins TRBV24-1 and TRBJ1-2; weak D call: TRBD1 (6 bases). Germline V lookup: CDR1 KGHDR, CDR2 SFDVKD. Deletions cut 8 bases from V and 6 bases from J, with 15 bases between. The CDR3 spans 13 residues. The CDR3 bases are TGTGCCACCATCCCGCGGGGGGGCCATGGCTACACCTTC. Translation: CATIPRGGHGYTF.

In its sample, this clonotype is medium-sized. The V gene is TRBV5-1, the J gene TRBJ2-1; D may correspond to TRBD1 or TRBD2 (8 bases each). Trimming removed 1 base from V and 6 bases from J, with 20 bases in between. Looked up from germline, CDR1 is SGHRS and CDR2 is YFSETQ. The CDR3 loop spans 17 amino acids. CDR3 loop: CASSLQGASGSFNEQFF. The CDR3 region has the DNA TGCGCCAGCAGCTTGCAGGGGGCAAGCGGGAGTTTCAATGAGCAGTTCTTC.

Concerning this clonotype: Given a much more abundant clone one base away, this may be a read error. V is TRBV5-4 and J is TRBJ2-1; 8 bases fit TRBD2. This CDR3 has 15 amino acids. In germline, CDR1 is SGHNT, CDR2 YYREEE (reference sequence). V was pared by 1 base and J by 6 bases, with 6 bases of the junction left unmatched. The CDR3: CASSLRTSGGNEQFF. CDR3 nucleotides: TGTGCCAGCAGCTTGAGGACCAGCGGGGGCAATGAGCAGTTCTTC.